This T cell receptor (beta chain) originates from a study of CD4+ T cells in melanoma. General study results and limits: In melanoma, neoantigen-specific CD4+ T cells reportedly differed in differentiation state. A reported correlation linked neoantigen-specific CD4+ T cells to CD8+, macrophage and B cell function.

TCRdb's copy holds only in-frame clones and misses some; the assay was immunoSEQ multiplex PCR. Of fewer than 55,000 clones in the sample, 80% to 90% were seen once. Germline-derived CDR1 and CDR2 are MGHRA and YSYEKL. The V end lost 2 bases, the J end lost 2 bases, and 0 bases lay between the germline ends. The CDR3 runs 11 residues. This clone was observed once. Its antigen remains unidentified. The chain recombines TRBV4-1 with TRBJ2-5; no firm D call. The receptor comes from a human donor with melanoma. The sequencing input was peripheral blood. CDR3 region: CASSQQETQYF. The CDR3 coding sequence is TGCGCCAGCAGCCAACAAGAGACCCAGTACTTC.